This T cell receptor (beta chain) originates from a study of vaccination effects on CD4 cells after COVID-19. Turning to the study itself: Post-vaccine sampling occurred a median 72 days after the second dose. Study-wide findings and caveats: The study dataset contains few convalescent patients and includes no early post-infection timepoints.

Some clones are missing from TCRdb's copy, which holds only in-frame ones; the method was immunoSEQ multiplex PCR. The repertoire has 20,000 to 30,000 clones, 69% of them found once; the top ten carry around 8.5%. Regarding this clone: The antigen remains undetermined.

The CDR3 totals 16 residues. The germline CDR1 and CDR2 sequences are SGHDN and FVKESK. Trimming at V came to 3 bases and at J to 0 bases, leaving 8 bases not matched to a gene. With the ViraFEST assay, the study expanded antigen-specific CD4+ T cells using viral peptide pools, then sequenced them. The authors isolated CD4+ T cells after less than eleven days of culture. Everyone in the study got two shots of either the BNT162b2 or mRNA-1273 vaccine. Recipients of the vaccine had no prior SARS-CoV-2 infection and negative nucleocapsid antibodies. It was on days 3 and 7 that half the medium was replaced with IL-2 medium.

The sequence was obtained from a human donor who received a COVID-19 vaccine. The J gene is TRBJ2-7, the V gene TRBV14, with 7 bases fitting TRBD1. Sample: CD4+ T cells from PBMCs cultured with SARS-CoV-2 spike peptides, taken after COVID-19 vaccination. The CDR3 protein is CASSHRPGQLSYEQYF. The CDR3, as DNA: TGTGCCAGCAGCCACCGACCGGGACAGCTCTCCTACGAGCAGTACTTC.